A single sample gave rise to the 8 T cell receptor beta chains below, sequenced in a study of T cell repertoires and Cas9 in healthy adults. Assay: immunoSEQ multiplex PCR; the TCRdb copy retains only in-frame clones and omits some. This table has about 15,000 clones, roughly nine tenths appearing once. Sequencing was performed on Tregs (CD4+, CD25+, CD127-, CD137-, CD154-) from PBMCs; culture status not recorded. All receptors derive from a human donor in good health.

The DNA for the CDR3 is TGTGCCAGCAGCACACCATCAAGGGCCGGAAACACCATATATTTT. Protein sequence: CASSTPSRAGNTIYF. The chain employs TRBV11-2 and TRBJ1-3; no definite D call. CDR1 and CDR2 (germline): SGHAT, FQNNGV. V was cut by 5 bases and J by 4 bases, with 15 bases left in between. The CDR3 sequence is 15 residues long.

The chain employs TRBV5-4 and TRBJ1-1, with 8 nucleotides matching TRBD1. This CDR3 is 15 amino acids long. Germline V gene data show CDR1 as SGHNT and CDR2 as YYREEE (reference sequence). The junction had 7 bases not matched to a gene; V was cut back by 5 bases and J by 1 base. The CDR3 DNA is TGTGCCAGCAGACGCAGGGGGCAGGGGAACACTGAAGCTTTCTTT. It encodes CASRRRGQGNTEAFF.

The gene calls are TRBV4-1 and TRBJ1-1, with a weak D call TRBD1 (5 bases). CDR1 and CDR2 from the germline V gene are MGHRA and YSYEKL. This CDR3 contains 15 residues. V lost 1 base and J lost 3, with 12 bases in between. The DNA of the CDR3 is TGCGCCAGCAGCCAAGGGGGCTGGGGCGACACTGAAGCTTTCTTT. Amino acid sequence: CASSQGGWGDTEAFF.

J is TRBJ1-2 and V is TRBV10-3, with TRBD1 matching over 7 bases. Germline lookup yields CDR1 ENHRY and CDR2 SYGVKD. There are 14 residues in the CDR3. V was pared by 4 bases and J by 8 bases, with 10 bases of the junction left unmatched. The DNA of the CDR3 is TGTGCCATCAGTGCACTAGACAGGGTAGGGGGCTACACCTTC. It encodes CAISALDRVGGYTF.

The chain couples TRBV6-1 to TRBJ2-2; D ambiguous. The V gene's germline CDR1 is MNHNS and CDR2 SASEGT. This CDR3 is 15 amino acids long. V lost 5 bases and J 4 bases, leaving 14 bases between the germline ends. CDR3 bases: TGTGCCAGCAGTCGTAGCCTTTCGAGCACCGGGGAGCTGTTTTTT. Translation gives CASSRSLSSTGELFF.

The chain combines TRBV18 with TRBJ2-2; unclear D gene. The germline V and J ends were trimmed by 3 bases and 0 bases, with 5 bases remaining between them. The CDR3 has 14 residues. CDR1 is KGHSH and CDR2 is LQKENI in the germline V gene. CDR3 sequence (DNA): TGTGCCAGCTCACCCTCGACGAACACCGGGGAGCTGTTTTTT. Encoded protein: CASSPSTNTGELFF.

Concerning this clone itself: At one boundary the junction diverges from the germline segment, which might be a read error. CDR3 in DNA: TGTGCTAGCAGCAGAATACAGGGTTCCGGGGAGCTGTTTTTT. Translating gives CASSRIQGSGELFF. The V call is TRBV7-7, the J call TRBJ2-2; D is possibly TRBD1 (6 bases). The germline V gene has CDR1 SSHAT and CDR2 FNYEAQ (reference sequence). This CDR3 comprises 14 residues. Variable domain in full (rest from reference TRBV7-7 and TRBJ2-2): GAGVSQSPRYKVTKRGQDVTLRCDPISSHATLYWYQQALGQGPEFLTYFNYEAQPDKSGLPSDRFSAERPEGSISTLTIQRTEQRDSAMYRCASSRIQGSGELFFGEGSRLTVL.

The V gene is TRBV16, the J gene TRBJ1-5; TRBD1 might be the D (6 bases). Germline CDR1 KGHSY, CDR2 FQNENV. Trimming pared 0 bases from V and 3 bases from J, leaving 12 bases between. CDR3 size: 16 residues. CDR3 loop: CASSQSGRGVNQPQHF. For the CDR3, the DNA is TGTGCCAGCAGCCAATCGGGGAGGGGGGTCAATCAGCCCCAGCATTTT.